These T cell receptor beta chains were read from a single sample in a study of identical twins. TCRdb re-derived calls from the 5' RACE reads in MiXCR, one entry per CDR3 protein. Of some 460,000 distinct CDR3 sequences listed, approximately 15% are singletons. This sample was also put to use in a study of yellow fever vaccine responses in identical twins.

Sequenced: CD4+ T cells sorted from blood. Receptor source: a woman under 30 in good health. The CDR3 runs from the conserved cysteine through the conserved F or W. D genes are given only for firm matches. Clone sizes are given selectively: once, few, many, or a class where the clone is expanded.

clone_size j_call v_call d_call cdr3_nt cdr3_aa
- TRBJ2-5 TRBV24-1 TRBD2 TGTGCCACCAGTGATTCGGGACTAGCAGGGTTCCAAGAGACCCAGTACTTC CATSDSGLAGFQETQYF
- TRBJ2-7 TRBV6-2/TRBV6-3 - TGTGCCAGCGCCCGGCTCCCCCTCGAGCAGTACTTC CASARLPLEQYF
few TRBJ2-7 TRBV6-2/TRBV6-3 - TGTGCCAGCTCCCCAAAAGGACAAGCCTACGAGCAGTACTTC CASSPKGQAYEQYF
- TRBJ2-5 TRBV20-1 - TGCAGTGCTAAGTGGATGCAAGAGACCCAGTACTTC CSAKWMQETQYF
- TRBJ2-7 TRBV20-1 - TGCAGTGCTAGGACAGACATATACGAGCAGTACTTC CSARTDIYEQYF
few TRBJ2-2 TRBV5-1 - TGCGCCAGCAGCTTGGCCAGGGCGAACACCGGGGAGCTGTTTTTT CASSLARANTGELFF
- TRBJ2-7 TRBV18 TRBD1 TGTGCCAGCTCACCCCTCCCCGGGACAGGGAATAACGAGCAGTACTTC CASSPLPGTGNNEQYF
- TRBJ2-2 TRBV30 - TGTGCCTGGAGTGTGACAGGAGGTTCCGGGGAGCTGTTTTTT CAWSVTGGSGELFF
few TRBJ2-7 TRBV7-9 TRBD1 TGTGCCAGCAGCTCTGGGACAGCGAGCTCCTACGAGCAGTACTTC CASSSGTASSYEQYF
few TRBJ2-5 TRBV12-3/TRBV12-4 TRBD1 TGTGCCAGCAGTTTGGGACAGGGAATAGGGGAGACCCAGTACTTC CASSLGQGIGETQYF
many TRBJ1-1 TRBV29-1 TRBD1 TGCAGCGTTGAAGATCGTCAGGGGGCAGGAGCTTTCTTT CSVEDRQGAGAFF
- TRBJ2-6 TRBV20-1 TRBD2 TGCAGTGCTCCCATGACTAGCGGGAGATTTGGGGCCAACGTCCTGACTTTC CSAPMTSGRFGANVLTF
few TRBJ1-5 TRBV6-2/TRBV6-3 - TGTGCCAGCAGATATGATATCAAGGGTAGCAATCAGCCCCAGCATTTT CASRYDIKGSNQPQHF
few TRBJ2-7 TRBV19 - TGTGCCAGTAGTATAGTAGGACACCTCTCCTACGAGCAGTACTTC CASSIVGHLSYEQYF
- TRBJ2-5 TRBV7-9 - TGTGCCAGCAGCTTAGGGGGGACCCTAGTCCAAGAGACCCAGTACTTC CASSLGGTLVQETQYF
- TRBJ2-3 TRBV11-2 TRBD2 TGTGCCCCCACCCCTCCGGGACTAGCGGGGCCTGACACAGATACGCAGTATTTT CAPTPPGLAGPDTDTQYF
few TRBJ2-1 TRBV25-1 - TGTGCCAGCAGTGAATACAGGGACAATGAGCAGTTCTTC CASSEYRDNEQFF
many TRBJ2-5 TRBV5-1 - TGCGCCAGCAGCTTGTATGGCAGTCCCGAGGAGACCCAGTACTTC CASSLYGSPEETQYF
few TRBJ2-1 TRBV12-3/TRBV12-4 TRBD1 TGTGCCAGCAGTTTGAGGGGGCCGGATGAGCAGTTCTTC CASSLRGPDEQFF
- TRBJ2-2 TRBV7-2 TRBD2 TGTGCCAGCAGCGTACAAGGACTAGCGGGCACCGGGGAGCTGTTTTTT CASSVQGLAGTGELFF
- TRBJ2-1 TRBV5-1 TRBD2 TGCGCCAGCAGCTTGGGTCCGGGGGGGACCTACAATGAGCAGTTCTTC CASSLGPGGTYNEQFF
- TRBJ2-5 TRBV29-1 - TGCAGCGTTGAGTTAGCCGGGTTGGAGACCCAGTACTTC CSVELAGLETQYF
few TRBJ2-5 TRBV7-9 - TGTGCCAGCAGCCGGGACGGGTATACTTTAGAGACCCAGTACTTC CASSRDGYTLETQYF
- TRBJ2-1 TRBV6-2/TRBV6-3 - TGTGCCAGCAGCCTTCCGGTAGCCCATGAGCAGTTCTTC CASSLPVAHEQFF
many TRBJ2-3 TRBV4-3 - TGCGCCAGCAGCCAACAACAGGGCTACACAGATACGCAGTATTTT CASSQQQGYTDTQYF